Listed below are T cell receptor beta chains from one sample, sequenced in a study of cytomegalovirus exposure and HLA in healthy donors. Profiled with immunoSEQ multiplex PCR; TCRdb holds only in-frame clones, not every one. Here the sample spans some 170,000 clones, around 80% being singletons. The specimen was PBMCs. The receptors shown here come from a man in his forties or fifties in good health and CMV-seronegative. The CDR3 runs from the conserved cysteine through the conserved F or W. The D gene is left open where the match is weak. Size is omitted from some rows. Given values are once, few, many or a class for expanded clones.

d_gene: -
v_gene: TRBV7-9
abundance: -
j_gene: TRBJ2-2
CDR3nt: TGTGCCAGCAGCCCAGAACAGTCCTCGAACACCGGGGAGCTGTTTTTT
CDR3aa: CASSPEQSSNTGELFF

d_gene: -
v_gene: TRBV7-7
abundance: -
j_gene: TRBJ2-5
CDR3nt: TGTGCTAGCAGTCGGGGGGCCGAGGAGACCCAGTACTTC
CDR3aa: CASSRGAEETQYF

d_gene: TRBD2
v_gene: TRBV29-1
abundance: -
j_gene: TRBJ2-3
CDR3nt: TGCAGCGTGGCTAGCGGGGGGGCCATAGATACGCAGTATTTT
CDR3aa: CSVASGGAIDTQYF

d_gene: -
v_gene: TRBV28
abundance: -
j_gene: TRBJ2-5
CDR3nt: TGTGCCAGCAGTCCCGCAGGGCCGGTGGAGACCCAGTACTTC
CDR3aa: CASSPAGPVETQYF

d_gene: TRBD2
v_gene: TRBV27
abundance: -
j_gene: TRBJ2-2
CDR3nt: TGTGCCAGCAGTTTAGCGGGGGGAATAAAAGGGGAGCTGTTTTTT
CDR3aa: CASSLAGGIKGELFF

d_gene: TRBD1
v_gene: TRBV6-5
abundance: few
j_gene: TRBJ2-5
CDR3nt: TGTGCCAGCAGTGGCCCGGGACAGGGGATGACCCAGTACTTC
CDR3aa: CASSGPGQGMTQYF

d_gene: TRBD1
v_gene: TRBV2
abundance: -
j_gene: TRBJ1-1
CDR3nt: TGTGCCAGCAGTGTAGACAGGGATACTGAAGCTTTCTTT
CDR3aa: CASSVDRDTEAFF

d_gene: TRBD1
v_gene: TRBV5-4
abundance: few
j_gene: TRBJ2-1
CDR3nt: TGTGCCAGCAGCTTTCCCGACAGGGGGCCCATCCCCAATGAGCAGTTCTTC
CDR3aa: CASSFPDRGPIPNEQFF

d_gene: TRBD2
v_gene: TRBV6-5
abundance: -
j_gene: TRBJ2-3
CDR3nt: TGTGCCAGCAGTAACGGGGGGACTAACACAGATACGCAGTATTTT
CDR3aa: CASSNGGTNTDTQYF

d_gene: TRBD2
v_gene: TRBV29-1
abundance: once
j_gene: TRBJ2-4
CDR3nt: TGCAGCGTTGAAAAGGGGAGGGTCATTCAGTACTTC
CDR3aa: CSVEKGRVIQYF

d_gene: TRBD1
v_gene: TRBV13
abundance: -
j_gene: TRBJ1-2
CDR3nt: TGTGCCAGCAGCCTGACAGGGAACTATGGCTACACCTTC
CDR3aa: CASSLTGNYGYTF

d_gene: TRBD2
v_gene: TRBV4-3
abundance: once
j_gene: TRBJ2-3
CDR3nt: TGCGCCAGCAGCCAAGATTGGAGAAGCGGGGGGGTAACGCAGTATTTT
CDR3aa: CASSQDWRSGGVTQYF

d_gene: TRBD1
v_gene: TRBV27
abundance: -
j_gene: TRBJ2-3
CDR3nt: TGTGCCAGCAGTAAGCAGGGGGACCAGGGTACGCAGTATTTT
CDR3aa: CASSKQGDQGTQYF

d_gene: TRBD2
v_gene: TRBV30
abundance: -
j_gene: TRBJ2-2
CDR3nt: TGTGCCTGGAGTGGGGTTAGCGGGGGCCTAGTTTCGCTGTTTTTT
CDR3aa: CAWSGVSGGLVSLFF

d_gene: TRBD1
v_gene: TRBV29-1
abundance: once
j_gene: TRBJ1-2
CDR3nt: TGCAGCGTTACGACAGGGACGACCGGCTACACCTTC
CDR3aa: CSVTTGTTGYTF

d_gene: -
v_gene: TRBV11-2
abundance: -
j_gene: TRBJ1-1
CDR3nt: TGTGCCAGCAGCTTCCTCGGGGGTGAAGCTTTCTTT
CDR3aa: CASSFLGGEAFF